The clone carrying this TCR beta chain came up a few times. Antigen specificity is unknown. From germline, CDR1 is DFQATT and CDR2 SNEGSKA (reference sequence). V was cut by 3 bases and J by 0 bases, with 6 bases left in between. The CDR3 has 12 residues. The data were obtained in a study of T cell repertoires in cytomegalovirus infection. TCRdb called the reads again in MiXCR, with one record for every CDR3 protein. The sample has about 830,000 distinct CDR3 sequences; around a third are singletons. The starting material was cultured CD8+ T cells from PBMCs, obtained from culture after CMV antigen stimulation. The gene calls are TRBV20-1 and TRBJ2-7; D is undetermined. The TCR comes from a human donor in good health (CMV status not recorded). Some clones in this sample may be carry-over from other donors' samples. Here the CDR3 DNA reads TGCAGTGCTAGCTACCTCTCCTACGAGCAGTACTTC. Translation gives CSASYLSYEQYF.